This is a list of T cell receptor beta chains from one sample in a study of shared clonotypes between healthy human individuals. Profiled with immunoSEQ multiplex PCR; TCRdb holds only in-frame clones, not every one. The sample gives some 2.3 million clones, over 90% of which show up once; 0.39% is in the top ten. The specimen was naive CD4+ T cells from PBMCs. These receptors came from a young man in good health. Some clones in this sample may be carry-over from other donors' samples. Both conserved end residues are part of each CDR3. Fields, in order: D gene, clone size, V gene, J gene, CDR3 protein, CDR3 DNA. A D gene is named only where the DNA matches it firmly. Clone size, where shown, is once, few, many, or a class for clones that have expanded.

D gene: -; clone size: -; V gene: TRBV28; J gene: TRBJ1-2; CDR3 protein: CASSPNGIDYTF; CDR3 DNA: TGTGCCAGCAGTCCCAACGGCATCGACTACACCTTC
D gene: TRBD1; clone size: -; V gene: TRBV9; J gene: TRBJ1-2; CDR3 protein: CASSGRDRGFGYTF; CDR3 DNA: TGTGCCAGCAGCGGGAGGGACAGGGGGTTTGGCTACACCTTC
D gene: -; clone size: -; V gene: TRBV7-2; J gene: TRBJ1-1; CDR3 protein: CASSLSTATNTEAFF; CDR3 DNA: TGTGCCAGCAGCTTGTCGACAGCCACGAACACTGAAGCTTTCTTT
D gene: TRBD1; clone size: -; V gene: TRBV2; J gene: TRBJ2-5; CDR3 protein: CASNLDRGQETQYF; CDR3 DNA: TGTGCCAGCAACCTAGACAGGGGTCAAGAGACCCAGTACTTC
D gene: -; clone size: -; V gene: TRBV6-1; J gene: TRBJ2-1; CDR3 protein: CASSLSGAYEQFF; CDR3 DNA: TGTGCCAGCAGCCTCTCTGGAGCGTATGAGCAGTTCTTC
D gene: -; clone size: -; V gene: TRBV10-1; J gene: TRBJ2-7; CDR3 protein: CASSETGSTYEQYF; CDR3 DNA: TGCGCCAGCAGTGAGACAGGTAGCACCTACGAGCAGTACTTC
D gene: -; clone size: -; V gene: TRBV2; J gene: TRBJ2-7; CDR3 protein: CASSAHPGSAAYEQYF; CDR3 DNA: TGTGCCAGCAGTGCCCATCCGGGGTCCGCGGCCTACGAGCAGTACTTC
D gene: -; clone size: -; V gene: TRBV5-4; J gene: TRBJ2-7; CDR3 protein: CASSFSISADEQYF; CDR3 DNA: TGTGCCAGCAGCTTCAGTATCTCGGCCGACGAGCAGTACTTC
D gene: -; clone size: -; V gene: TRBV7-3; J gene: TRBJ1-1; CDR3 protein: CASSPGQSTEAFF; CDR3 DNA: TGTGCCAGCAGCCCCGGACAGAGCACTGAAGCTTTCTTT
D gene: TRBD2; clone size: -; V gene: TRBV28; J gene: TRBJ2-7; CDR3 protein: CASSLRSGTQYF; CDR3 DNA: TGTGCCAGCAGTTTACGGAGCGGGACGCAGTACTTC
D gene: -; clone size: once; V gene: TRBV19; J gene: TRBJ2-3; CDR3 protein: CASSRTRSDTQYF; CDR3 DNA: TGTGCCAGTTCGAGGACCCGGTCAGATACGCAGTATTTT
D gene: -; clone size: -; V gene: TRBV30; J gene: TRBJ1-4; CDR3 protein: CAWSDPSRIMLFF; CDR3 DNA: TGTGCCTGGAGTGACCCATCTAGGATAATGCTGTTTTTT
D gene: -; clone size: -; V gene: TRBV5-1; J gene: TRBJ1-4; CDR3 protein: CASSLSPESPEKLFF; CDR3 DNA: TGCGCCAGCAGCTTGTCGCCCGAATCTCCTGAAAAACTGTTTTTT
D gene: -; clone size: -; V gene: TRBV28; J gene: TRBJ1-1; CDR3 protein: CASSLFRGEAFF; CDR3 DNA: TGTGCCAGCAGTTTATTTCGGGGTGAAGCTTTCTTT
D gene: TRBD1; clone size: -; V gene: TRBV4-3; J gene: TRBJ1-2; CDR3 protein: CASSQDRVAGYTF; CDR3 DNA: TGCGCCAGCAGCCAGGACAGGGTTGCTGGCTACACCTTC
D gene: -; clone size: -; V gene: TRBV28; J gene: TRBJ1-1; CDR3 protein: CAIHGAGSNTEAFF; CDR3 DNA: TGTGCCATCCATGGAGCAGGCTCGAACACTGAAGCTTTCTTT
D gene: TRBD1; clone size: -; V gene: TRBV25-1; J gene: TRBJ2-5; CDR3 protein: CASSDPQGRETQYF; CDR3 DNA: TGTGCCAGCAGTGATCCACAGGGGAGAGAGACCCAGTACTTC
D gene: -; clone size: few; V gene: TRBV5-4; J gene: TRBJ2-5; CDR3 protein: CASSTVPLAWQTQYF; CDR3 DNA: TGTGCCAGCAGCACGGTCCCGCTAGCTTGGCAGACCCAGTACTTC
D gene: TRBD2; clone size: -; V gene: TRBV18; J gene: TRBJ2-1; CDR3 protein: CASSPWAGDDNEQFF; CDR3 DNA: TGTGCCAGCTCACCATGGGCGGGGGATGACAATGAGCAGTTCTTC
D gene: -; clone size: -; V gene: TRBV4-1; J gene: TRBJ2-5; CDR3 protein: CASSLSPSGTQETQYF; CDR3 DNA: TGCGCCAGCAGCCTTTCACCGTCCGGGACCCAAGAGACCCAGTACTTC
D gene: -; clone size: once; V gene: TRBV27; J gene: TRBJ2-6; CDR3 protein: CASSFNQRGGSGANVLTF; CDR3 DNA: TGTGCCAGCAGTTTCAACCAACGGGGAGGCTCTGGGGCCAACGTCCTGACTTTC
D gene: -; clone size: -; V gene: TRBV5-4; J gene: TRBJ2-5; CDR3 protein: CASSLGRPGEETQYF; CDR3 DNA: TGTGCCAGCAGCTTGGGGCGGCCAGGGGAAGAGACCCAGTACTTC
D gene: -; clone size: -; V gene: TRBV19; J gene: TRBJ1-2; CDR3 protein: CASSWGRDYGYTF; CDR3 DNA: TGTGCCAGTAGTTGGGGACGTGACTATGGCTACACCTTC
D gene: -; clone size: -; V gene: TRBV15; J gene: TRBJ2-5; CDR3 protein: CATSSPRGETQYF; CDR3 DNA: TGTGCCACCAGCAGTCCTCGGGGAGAGACCCAGTACTTC
D gene: TRBD1; clone size: -; V gene: TRBV2; J gene: TRBJ2-6; CDR3 protein: CASSRDRGTNVLTF; CDR3 DNA: TGTGCCAGCAGTAGGGACAGGGGTACCAACGTCCTGACTTTC
D gene: TRBD2; clone size: once; V gene: TRBV6-5; J gene: TRBJ2-2; CDR3 protein: CASSDRTSGELFF; CDR3 DNA: TGTGCCAGCAGTGATCGGACTAGCGGGGAGCTGTTTTTT
D gene: -; clone size: -; V gene: TRBV6-6; J gene: TRBJ2-3; CDR3 protein: CASSRRGAGDTQYF; CDR3 DNA: TGTGCCAGCAGTCGAAGAGGGGCGGGAGATACGCAGTATTTT
D gene: -; clone size: -; V gene: TRBV30; J gene: TRBJ2-1; CDR3 protein: CASESNEQFF; CDR3 DNA: TGTGCCTCCGAGTCAAATGAGCAGTTCTTC
D gene: -; clone size: -; V gene: TRBV6-5; J gene: TRBJ1-1; CDR3 protein: CASSRLPDGDTEAFF; CDR3 DNA: TGTGCCAGCAGCCGACTGCCTGACGGAGACACTGAAGCTTTCTTT
D gene: -; clone size: -; V gene: TRBV28; J gene: TRBJ2-7; CDR3 protein: CASKIRTAYEQYF; CDR3 DNA: TGTGCCAGCAAAATCAGGACAGCCTACGAGCAGTACTTC
D gene: -; clone size: -; V gene: TRBV6-6; J gene: TRBJ1-1; CDR3 protein: CASSLAPWGHTEAFF; CDR3 DNA: TGTGCCAGCAGTTTAGCCCCGTGGGGTCACACTGAAGCTTTCTTT
D gene: -; clone size: -; V gene: TRBV7-9; J gene: TRBJ2-1; CDR3 protein: CASSRMGESYNEQFF; CDR3 DNA: TGTGCCAGCAGCCGGATGGGGGAGTCGTACAATGAGCAGTTCTTC
D gene: -; clone size: few; V gene: TRBV2; J gene: TRBJ2-7; CDR3 protein: CASSEALGQGAPYEQYF; CDR3 DNA: TGTGCCAGCAGTGAAGCCCTCGGGCAGGGAGCTCCCTACGAGCAGTACTTC
D gene: -; clone size: -; V gene: TRBV27; J gene: TRBJ2-4; CDR3 protein: CASSLRSIAKNIQYF; CDR3 DNA: TGTGCCAGCAGTTTACGTTCCATTGCCAAAAACATTCAGTACTTC
D gene: -; clone size: -; V gene: TRBV5-1; J gene: TRBJ2-2; CDR3 protein: CASSFGVTSDTGELFF; CDR3 DNA: TGCGCCAGCAGCTTTGGCGTTACCTCGGACACCGGGGAGCTGTTTTTT
D gene: -; clone size: -; V gene: TRBV4-1; J gene: TRBJ2-7; CDR3 protein: CASSQGRILGPEQYF; CDR3 DNA: TGCGCCAGCAGCCAAGGACGGATCCTCGGTCCCGAGCAGTACTTC
D gene: TRBD1; clone size: -; V gene: TRBV25-1; J gene: TRBJ1-2; CDR3 protein: CASSPPGQVRDGYTF; CDR3 DNA: TGTGCCAGCAGTCCACCGGGACAGGTTAGAGATGGCTACACCTTC
D gene: TRBD2; clone size: -; V gene: TRBV13; J gene: TRBJ2-1; CDR3 protein: CASSQTYSGRQQNNEQFF; CDR3 DNA: TGTGCCAGCAGCCAAACCTATAGCGGGAGGCAACAGAACAATGAGCAGTTCTTC
D gene: TRBD1; clone size: -; V gene: TRBV5-6; J gene: TRBJ1-5; CDR3 protein: CARHRGDLVQPQHF; CDR3 DNA: TGTGCCCGCCACAGGGGGGACTTGGTTCAGCCCCAGCATTTT
D gene: -; clone size: -; V gene: TRBV2; J gene: TRBJ1-5; CDR3 protein: CARGSGSNQPQHF; CDR3 DNA: TGTGCCAGGGGTAGTGGTTCCAATCAGCCCCAGCATTTT
D gene: TRBD2; clone size: -; V gene: TRBV30; J gene: TRBJ2-1; CDR3 protein: CAWSVTAGGYNEQFF; CDR3 DNA: TGTGCCTGGAGTGTAACGGCGGGAGGCTACAATGAGCAGTTCTTC
D gene: -; clone size: once; V gene: TRBV7-3; J gene: TRBJ1-2; CDR3 protein: CASTPSSRGITNYGYTF; CDR3 DNA: TGTGCCAGCACCCCATCTTCCCGGGGGATCACTAACTATGGCTACACCTTC
D gene: -; clone size: -; V gene: TRBV2; J gene: TRBJ1-2; CDR3 protein: CASRADVVYTF; CDR3 DNA: TGTGCCAGCAGAGCCGACGTCGTCTACACCTTC
D gene: TRBD1; clone size: once; V gene: TRBV7-9; J gene: TRBJ1-2; CDR3 protein: CASSFLTQGAEGYTF; CDR3 DNA: TGTGCCAGCAGCTTCCTAACACAGGGGGCAGAGGGCTACACCTTC
D gene: -; clone size: -; V gene: TRBV27; J gene: TRBJ1-1; CDR3 protein: CASTFRGGRGNRTEAFF; CDR3 DNA: TGTGCCAGCACCTTCCGGGGGGGGCGCGGAAATCGCACTGAAGCTTTCTTT
D gene: -; clone size: -; V gene: TRBV4-2; J gene: TRBJ1-3; CDR3 protein: CASSRWDTFGNTIYF; CDR3 DNA: TGTGCCAGCAGCCGTTGGGACACATTCGGAAACACCATATATTTT
D gene: TRBD1; clone size: -; V gene: TRBV25-1; J gene: TRBJ2-5; CDR3 protein: CASSDPGGIRETQYF; CDR3 DNA: TGTGCCAGCAGTGACCCAGGGGGCATTCGAGAGACCCAGTACTTC
D gene: TRBD2; clone size: -; V gene: TRBV18; J gene: TRBJ2-5; CDR3 protein: CASSTGGEETQYF; CDR3 DNA: TGTGCCAGCTCCACGGGGGGAGAAGAGACCCAGTACTTC
D gene: TRBD1; clone size: -; V gene: TRBV10-3; J gene: TRBJ1-2; CDR3 protein: CAIRRQGGYGYTF; CDR3 DNA: TGTGCCATCAGAAGACAGGGCGGGTATGGCTACACCTTC
D gene: -; clone size: once; V gene: TRBV9; J gene: TRBJ2-7; CDR3 protein: CASSPSPGSYEQYF; CDR3 DNA: TGTGCCAGCAGCCCCTCACCGGGTAGCTACGAGCAGTACTTC
D gene: -; clone size: -; V gene: TRBV5-4; J gene: TRBJ1-4; CDR3 protein: CASSSGLSENEKLFF; CDR3 DNA: TGTGCCAGCAGCTCGGGACTCTCAGAAAATGAAAAACTGTTTTTT
D gene: -; clone size: -; V gene: TRBV15; J gene: TRBJ1-5; CDR3 protein: CATSRDGPYNQPQHF; CDR3 DNA: TGTGCCACCAGCAGAGATGGACCGTATAATCAGCCCCAGCATTTT
D gene: -; clone size: -; V gene: TRBV2; J gene: TRBJ2-1; CDR3 protein: CASSTQAAGLGANEQFF; CDR3 DNA: TGTGCCAGCAGTACCCAGGCCGCCGGCTTGGGGGCGAATGAGCAGTTCTTC
D gene: -; clone size: -; V gene: TRBV28; J gene: TRBJ1-2; CDR3 protein: CASGDASSYGYTF; CDR3 DNA: TGTGCCAGCGGGGACGCATCCTCCTATGGCTACACCTTC